This T cell receptor beta chain was sequenced in a study of beta chain features in type 1 diabetes. CDR1 is MNHEY, CDR2 SMNVEV, per germline (reference sequence). The CDR3 runs to 15 residues. The V and J ends lost 4 bases and 4 bases respectively, with 17 bases between them. The investigators reverse transcribed all of the isolated RNA, so they sequenced expressed TCRB transcripts. TCRdb's copy holds only in-frame clones and misses some; the assay was immunoSEQ multiplex PCR. This sample has about 230,000 clones, with 9.6% found just once. This clone has a handful of counts. Sampling consisted of one heparinised blood draw per donor, averaging approximately 120 mL.

The sample consisted of naive CD4+ T cells from blood. The clonotype comes from a woman aged 18-30 years in good health. The V and J genes are TRBV27 and TRBJ2-7, with a possible D match to TRBD2 (6 bases). CDR3 residues: CASSSTPRRGYEQYF. In nucleotides, the CDR3 is TGTGCCAGCAGTTCTACACCTAGGAGGGGTTACGAGCAGTACTTC.